The 8 T cell receptor beta chains presented below share a single source sample, sequenced in a study of cytomegalovirus exposure and HLA in healthy donors. The PCR made use of 60 Vbeta and 13 Jbeta primers. Method: immunoSEQ multiplex PCR; TCRdb's copy keeps in-frame clones and lacks some. Of about 89,000 clones listed, roughly 80% are singletons. The sequencing input was PBMCs. The receptor source for this set is a man aged 30 to 39 in good health and CMV-seronegative.

The chain joins TRBV6-6 to TRBJ1-2, with D unresolved. This CDR3 region has 14 residues. Per germline, CDR1 MNHNY and CDR2 SVGAGI (reference sequence). Trimming took 10 bases from V and 3 from J, leaving 18 bases between them. The CDR3 DNA reads TGTGCCACAAAAATCCGGGAGGCAGACTATGGCTACACCTTC. Protein product: CATKIREADYGYTF.

The rearrangement links TRBV19 to TRBJ2-7; 9 nucleotides match TRBD1. Germline assignment: CDR1 LNHDA and CDR2 SQIVND (reference sequence). V shed 6 bases and J 6 bases; nucleotides not matched to a gene: 6. CDR3 length: 13 amino acids. The CDR3 loop reads CASSWDRDSEQYF. CDR3 DNA sequence: TGTGCCAGTAGCTGGGACAGGGACTCCGAGCAGTACTTC.

The rearrangement joins TRBV4-3 to TRBJ1-1; possibly TRBD1 for D (6 bases). V lost 0 bases, J lost 2 bases, and 10 bases lay in between. The CDR3 runs to 15 residues. The germline CDR1 and CDR2 sequences are LGHNA and YSLEER. The CDR3 region has the DNA TGCGCCAGCAGCCAAGACAGGGGAATAAACACTGAAGCTTTCTTT. As protein: CASSQDRGINTEAFF.

This chain links TRBV5-1 with TRBJ1-2; 9 nucleotides align to TRBD1. CDR3 length: 12 amino acids. In germline, CDR1 is SGHRS, CDR2 YFSETQ. The V and J ends lost 4 bases and 6 bases, in that order; junction bases with no gene match: 1. This chain's CDR3 is CASSRTGDGYTF. CDR3 nucleotide sequence: TGCGCCAGCAGCCGGACAGGGGATGGCTACACCTTC.

CDR3 bases: TGTGCCAGCAGTTCCGGGGGTAGGCTGAACACTGAAGCTTTCTTT. Amino acids: CASSSGGRLNTEAFF. This chain connects TRBV28 to TRBJ1-1; weak D call: TRBD1 (5 bases). This CDR3 contains 15 residues. V was pared by 4 bases and J by 0 bases, with 12 bases between. Germline V gene lookup returns CDR1 MDHEN and CDR2 SYDVKM.

This clone was seen a handful of times. The chain links TRBV7-2 to TRBJ2-7, with 7 bases that match TRBD2. Germline lookup yields CDR1 SGHTA and CDR2 FQGNSA. J gave up 6 bases and V 4 bases, and 6 bases lay outside the gene matches. The CDR3 length is 13 residues. DNA for the CDR3: TGTGCCAGCAGCTGGGGAGGGGTGGTCGAGCAGTACTTC. Encoded protein: CASSWGGVVEQYF.

V is TRBV7-9 and J is TRBJ1-4; 7 nucleotides agree with TRBD1. The CDR3 length is 16 residues. The germline V gene encodes CDR1 SEHNR and CDR2 FQNEAQ (reference sequence). V was clipped by 8 bases and J by 7 bases; unmatched bases: 16. The CDR3 DNA is TGTGCCAGCTCATCCCCCCTCACAGGGGTTGGTGAAAAACTGTTTTTT. Residues: CASSSPLTGVGEKLFF.

This sequence joins TRBV29-1 and TRBJ2-1; 9 nucleotides match TRBD2. Unmatched junction bases numbered 7, after V lost 1 base and J lost 6 bases. This CDR3 region has 15 residues. Per germline, CDR1 SQVTM and CDR2 ANQGSEA. The CDR3, as DNA: TGCAGCGTTGAAGGCGGGGGGGCCTTTGGCAATGAGCAGTTCTTC. Protein product: CSVEGGGAFGNEQFF.